This T cell receptor beta chain was retrieved from a study of blood T cell repertoires in COVID-19. Assay used: immunoSEQ multiplex PCR; TCRdb lists only in-frame clones, some missing. The sample includes about 410,000 clones, about 90% of them seen just once. Trimming removed 2 bases at V and 5 bases at J, with 13 bases between. The CDR3 totals 15 residues. CDR1 MNHEY and CDR2 SMNVEV come from the germline V gene (reference sequence). Allocation to cohorts depended on clinical history reported by the participants. Two negative PCRs, clearance, or symptom resolution had been documented for recovered Cohort 3 donors.

The chain employs TRBV27 and TRBJ1-5, with D perhaps TRBD1 (5 bases). This receptor was taken from a man between 18 and 29 years old who had recovered from COVID-19. The specimen was PBMCs or T cells enriched from blood (not recorded which). The CDR3 DNA is TGTGCCAGCAGTTTAACGGCAGGGTCGCATCAGCCCCAGCATTTT. Its translation: CASSLTAGSHQPQHF.